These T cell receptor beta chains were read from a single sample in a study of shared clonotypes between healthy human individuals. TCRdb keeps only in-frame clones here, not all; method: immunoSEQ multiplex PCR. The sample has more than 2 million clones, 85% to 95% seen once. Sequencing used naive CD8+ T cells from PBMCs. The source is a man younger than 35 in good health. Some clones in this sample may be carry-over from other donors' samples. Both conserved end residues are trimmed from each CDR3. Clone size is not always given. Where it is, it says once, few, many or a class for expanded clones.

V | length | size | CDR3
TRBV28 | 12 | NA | ASSFKEGLETQY
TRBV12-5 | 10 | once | ASGPRINEQF
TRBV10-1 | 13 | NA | ASSGKAGAYNEQF
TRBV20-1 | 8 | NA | SAPGDEQF
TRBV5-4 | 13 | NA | ASSFTAGGPREQY
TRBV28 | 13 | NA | ASSLGPRDGNGYT
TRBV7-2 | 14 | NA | ASSLGAGIMSGEQY
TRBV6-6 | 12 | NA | ASEEHTLYNEQF
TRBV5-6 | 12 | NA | ASSMTGGSYEQY
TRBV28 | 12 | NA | ASSFRSGAGELF
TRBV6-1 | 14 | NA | ASSEALRGLMLEAF
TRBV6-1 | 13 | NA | ASSEDGLVGETQY
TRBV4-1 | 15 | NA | ASSQLRGRPNYNEQF
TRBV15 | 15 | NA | ATSRDGGGAASYEQY
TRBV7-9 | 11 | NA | ASRSVGTGELF
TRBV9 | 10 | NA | ASSPTGGEQF
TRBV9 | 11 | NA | ASSAEQGAEYT
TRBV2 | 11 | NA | ASATGGSYEQY
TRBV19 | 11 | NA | ASSMRLDTEAF
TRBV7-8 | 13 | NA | ASSLARTPFGTIY
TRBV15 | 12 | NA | ATSRDRDGQEAF
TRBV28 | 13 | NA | ASSSTGGLEETQY
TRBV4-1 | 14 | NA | ASSQAPGTSITEQY
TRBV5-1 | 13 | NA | ASSPRAGEGNEQF
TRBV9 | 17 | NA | ASSVARARGGLGDYGYT
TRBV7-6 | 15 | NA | ASSLGTSGSPYNEQF
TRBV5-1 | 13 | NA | ASSILTGENTEAF
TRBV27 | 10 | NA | ASWTGGTEAF
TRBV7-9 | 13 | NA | ASSLAGRTLYGYT
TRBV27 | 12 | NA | ASSSRETSYGYT